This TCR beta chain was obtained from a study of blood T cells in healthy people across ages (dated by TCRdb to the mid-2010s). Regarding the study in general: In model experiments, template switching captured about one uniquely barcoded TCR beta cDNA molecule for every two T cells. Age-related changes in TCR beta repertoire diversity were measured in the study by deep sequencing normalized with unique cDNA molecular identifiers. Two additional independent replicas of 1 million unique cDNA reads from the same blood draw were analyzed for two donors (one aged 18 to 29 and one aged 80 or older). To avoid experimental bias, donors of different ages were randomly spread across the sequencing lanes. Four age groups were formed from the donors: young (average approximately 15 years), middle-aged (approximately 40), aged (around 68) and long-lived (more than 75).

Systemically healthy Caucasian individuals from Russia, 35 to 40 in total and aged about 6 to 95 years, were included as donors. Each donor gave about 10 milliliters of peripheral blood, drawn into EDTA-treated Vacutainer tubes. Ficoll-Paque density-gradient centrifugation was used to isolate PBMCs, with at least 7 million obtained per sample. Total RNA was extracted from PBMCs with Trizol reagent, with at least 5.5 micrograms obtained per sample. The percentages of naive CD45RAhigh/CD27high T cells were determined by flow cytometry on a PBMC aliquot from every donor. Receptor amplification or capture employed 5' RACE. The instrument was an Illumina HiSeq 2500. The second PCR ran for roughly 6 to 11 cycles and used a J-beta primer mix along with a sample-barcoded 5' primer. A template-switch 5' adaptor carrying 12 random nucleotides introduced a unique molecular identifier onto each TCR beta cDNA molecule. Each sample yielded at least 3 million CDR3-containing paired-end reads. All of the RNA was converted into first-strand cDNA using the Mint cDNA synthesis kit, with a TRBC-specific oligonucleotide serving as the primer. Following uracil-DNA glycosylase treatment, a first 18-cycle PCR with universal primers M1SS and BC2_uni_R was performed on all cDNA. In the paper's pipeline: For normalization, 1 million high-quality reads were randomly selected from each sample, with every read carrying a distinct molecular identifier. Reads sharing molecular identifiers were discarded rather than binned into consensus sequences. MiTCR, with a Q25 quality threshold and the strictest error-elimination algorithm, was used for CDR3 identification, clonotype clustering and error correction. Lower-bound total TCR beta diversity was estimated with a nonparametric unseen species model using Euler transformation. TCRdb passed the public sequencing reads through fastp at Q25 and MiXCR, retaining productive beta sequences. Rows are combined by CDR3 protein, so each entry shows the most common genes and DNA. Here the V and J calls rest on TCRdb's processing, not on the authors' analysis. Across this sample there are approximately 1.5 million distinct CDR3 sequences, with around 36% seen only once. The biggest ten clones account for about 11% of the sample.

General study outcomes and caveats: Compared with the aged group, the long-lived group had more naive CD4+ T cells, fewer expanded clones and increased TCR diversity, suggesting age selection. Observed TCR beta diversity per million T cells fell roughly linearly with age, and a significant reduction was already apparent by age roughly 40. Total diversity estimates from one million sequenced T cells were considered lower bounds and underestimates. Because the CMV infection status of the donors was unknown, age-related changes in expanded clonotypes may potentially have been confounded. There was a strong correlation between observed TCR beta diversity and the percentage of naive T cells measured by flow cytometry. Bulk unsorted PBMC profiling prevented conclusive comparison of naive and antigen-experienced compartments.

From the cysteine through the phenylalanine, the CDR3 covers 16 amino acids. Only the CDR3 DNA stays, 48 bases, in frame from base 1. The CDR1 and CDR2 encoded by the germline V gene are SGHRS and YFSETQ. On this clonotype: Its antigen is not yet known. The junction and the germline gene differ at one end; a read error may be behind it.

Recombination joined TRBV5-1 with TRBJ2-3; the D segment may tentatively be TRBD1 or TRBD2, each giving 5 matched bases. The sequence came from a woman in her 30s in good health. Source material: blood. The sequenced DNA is TGCGCCAGCAGCCCCCCTAGGGACCGGAGCACAGATACGCGGTATTTT. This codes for CASSPPRDRSTDTRYF. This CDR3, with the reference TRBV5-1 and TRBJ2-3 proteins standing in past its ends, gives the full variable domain KAGVTQTPRYLIKTRGQQVTLSCSPISGHRSVSWYQQTPGQGLQFLFEYFSETQRNKGNFPGRFSGRQFSNSRSEMNVSTLELGDSALYLCASSPPRDRSTDTRYFGPGTRLTVL.